The TCR beta chain under discussion was sequenced for a study of blood T cell repertoires in COVID-19. Study in general: From the United States, Italy and Spain came samples of acute and convalescent COVID-19. The analysed material was cDNA or gDNA that came from T cells, B-cell-depleted T cells, or PBMCs.

This clone is a singleton in its sample. Looked up from germline, CDR1 is KGHSH and CDR2 is LQKENI. The V gene lost 0 bases and the J gene lost 4 bases, with 9 bases spanning the gap. The CDR3 consists of 14 residues. Per the original data handling: Using reference gene primer amplification, nucleated cell counts were estimated. The assay was immunoSEQ multiplex PCR, and TCRdb's table has in-frame clones only and misses some. The D gene and trimming were derived from the DNA, and the V and J assignments and clone size from that table. The sample contains some 700,000 clones, more than 80% of which appear only once.

The sequence came from a woman aged 18 to 35 with acute or convalescent COVID-19. The sequenced sample consisted of peripheral blood. J is TRBJ2-5 and V is TRBV18; D remains unclear. CDR3 in amino acids: CASSPPDLGETQYF. The DNA for the CDR3 is TGTGCCAGCTCACCACCCGATCTCGGAGAGACCCAGTACTTC.